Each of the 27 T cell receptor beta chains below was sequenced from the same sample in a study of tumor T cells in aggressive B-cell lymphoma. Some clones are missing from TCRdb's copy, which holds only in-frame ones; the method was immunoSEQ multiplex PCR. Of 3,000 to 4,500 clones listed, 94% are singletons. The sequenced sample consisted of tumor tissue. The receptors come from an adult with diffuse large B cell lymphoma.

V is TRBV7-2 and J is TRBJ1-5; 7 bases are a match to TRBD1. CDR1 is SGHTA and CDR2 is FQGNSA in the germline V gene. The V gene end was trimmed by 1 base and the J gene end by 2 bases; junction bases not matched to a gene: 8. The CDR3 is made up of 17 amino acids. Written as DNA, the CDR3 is TGTGCCAGCAGCTTAGACAGGGGAGGTCAGGGCAATCAGCCCCAGCATTTT. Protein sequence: CASSLDRGGQGNQPQHF.

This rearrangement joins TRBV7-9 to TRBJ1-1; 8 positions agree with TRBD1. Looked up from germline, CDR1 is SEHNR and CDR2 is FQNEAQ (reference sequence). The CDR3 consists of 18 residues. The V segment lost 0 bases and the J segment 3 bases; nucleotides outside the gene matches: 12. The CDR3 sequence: CASSLALGDRGTHTEAFF. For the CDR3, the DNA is TGTGCCAGCAGCTTAGCGCTGGGAGACAGGGGTACGCACACTGAAGCTTTCTTT. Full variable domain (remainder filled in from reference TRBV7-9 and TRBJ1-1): DTGVSQNPRHKITKRGQNVTFRCDPISEHNRLYWYRQTLGQGPEFLTYFQNEAQLEKSRLLSDRFSAERPKGSFSTLEIQRTEQGDSAMYLCASSLALGDRGTHTEAFFGQGTRLTVV.

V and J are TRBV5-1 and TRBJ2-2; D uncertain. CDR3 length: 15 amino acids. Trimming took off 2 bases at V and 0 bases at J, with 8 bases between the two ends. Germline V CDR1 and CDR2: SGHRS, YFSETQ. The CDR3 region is CASSFAGSNTGELFF. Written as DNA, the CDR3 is TGCGCCAGCAGCTTCGCCGGGTCGAACACCGGGGAGCTGTTTTTT.

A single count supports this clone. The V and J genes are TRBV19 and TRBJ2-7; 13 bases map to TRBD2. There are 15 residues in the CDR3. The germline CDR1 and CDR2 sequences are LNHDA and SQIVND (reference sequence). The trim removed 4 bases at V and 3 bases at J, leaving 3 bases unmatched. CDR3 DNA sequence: TGTGCCAGTAGTAGGGGACTAGCGGGGATCTACGAGCAGTACTTC. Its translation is CASSRGLAGIYEQYF.

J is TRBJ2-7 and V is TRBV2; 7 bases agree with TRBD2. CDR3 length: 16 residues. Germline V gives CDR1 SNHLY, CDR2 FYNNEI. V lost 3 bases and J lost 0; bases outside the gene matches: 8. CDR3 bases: TGTGCCAGCAGTGAGGAAACTAGCGAGATCTCCTACGAGCAGTACTTC. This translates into CASSEETSEISYEQYF.

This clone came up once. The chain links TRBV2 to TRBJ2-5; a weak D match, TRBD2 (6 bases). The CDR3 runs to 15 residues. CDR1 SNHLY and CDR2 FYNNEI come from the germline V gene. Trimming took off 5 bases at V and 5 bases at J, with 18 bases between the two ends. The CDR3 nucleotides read TGTGCCAGCAGTACCGGGACTTTTGCGGGGGAGACCCAGTACTTC. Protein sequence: CASSTGTFAGETQYF.

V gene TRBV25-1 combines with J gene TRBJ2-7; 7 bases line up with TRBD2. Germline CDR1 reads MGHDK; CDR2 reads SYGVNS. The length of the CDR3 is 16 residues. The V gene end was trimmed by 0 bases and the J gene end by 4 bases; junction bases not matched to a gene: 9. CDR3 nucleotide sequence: TGTGCCAGCAGTGAATATGGGGGGGGGATCGGGTACGAGCAGTACTTC. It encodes CASSEYGGGIGYEQYF.

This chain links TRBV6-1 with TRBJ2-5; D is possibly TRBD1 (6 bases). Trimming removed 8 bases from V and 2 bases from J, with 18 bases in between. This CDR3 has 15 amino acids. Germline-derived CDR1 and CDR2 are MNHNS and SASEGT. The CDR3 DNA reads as TGTGCCAGCTTCCCCGGGACACGGATTCAAGAGACCCAGTACTTC. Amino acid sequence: CASFPGTRIQETQYF.

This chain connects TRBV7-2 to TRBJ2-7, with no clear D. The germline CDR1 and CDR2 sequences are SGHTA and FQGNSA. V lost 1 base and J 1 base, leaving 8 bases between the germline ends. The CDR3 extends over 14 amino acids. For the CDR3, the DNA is TGTGCCAGCAGCTTAGACCTCGGGTCCTACGAGCAGTACTTC. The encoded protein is CASSLDLGSYEQYF. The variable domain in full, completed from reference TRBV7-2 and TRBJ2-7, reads GAGVSQSPSNKVTEKGKDVELRCDPISGHTALYWYRQSLGQGLEFLIYFQGNSAPDKSGLPSDRFSAERTGGSVSTLTIQRTQQEDSAVYLCASSLDLGSYEQYFGPGTRLTVT.

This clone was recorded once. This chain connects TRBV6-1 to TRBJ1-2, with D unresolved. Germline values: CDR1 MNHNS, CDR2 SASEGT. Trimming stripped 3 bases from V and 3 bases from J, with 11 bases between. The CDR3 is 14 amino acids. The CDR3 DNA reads TGTGCCAGCAGTGAGGGCAACCCAGACTATGGCTACACCTTC. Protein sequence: CASSEGNPDYGYTF.

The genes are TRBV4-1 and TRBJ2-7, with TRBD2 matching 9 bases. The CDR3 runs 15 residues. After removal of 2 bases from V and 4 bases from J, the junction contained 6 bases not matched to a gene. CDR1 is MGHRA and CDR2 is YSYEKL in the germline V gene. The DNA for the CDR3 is TGCGCCAGCAGCCAAACAGGACTAGCGCCGTACGAGCAGTACTTC. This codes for CASSQTGLAPYEQYF.

The CDR3 bases are TGCAGCGTCCGAGAGCACGTCACCTACGAGCAGTACTTC. Protein product: CSVREHVTYEQYF. This chain links TRBV29-1 with TRBJ2-7, with D hard to call. The CDR3 loop spans 13 amino acids. Trimming left V 6 bases short and J 2 bases short, with 14 bases between. Germline loops: CDR1 SQVTM, CDR2 ANQGSEA.

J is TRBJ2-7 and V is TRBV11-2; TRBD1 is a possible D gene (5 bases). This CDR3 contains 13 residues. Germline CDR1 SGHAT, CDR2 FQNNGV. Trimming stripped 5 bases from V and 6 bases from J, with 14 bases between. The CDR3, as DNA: TGTGCCAGCAGCCTACTGGGTGGGGCCGAGCAGTACTTC. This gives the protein CASSLLGGAEQYF. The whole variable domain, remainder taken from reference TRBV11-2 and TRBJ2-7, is EAGVAQSPRYKIIEKRQSVAFWCNPISGHATLYWYQQILGQGPKLLIQFQNNGVVDDSQLPKDRFSAERLKGVDSTLKIQPAKLEDSAVYLCASSLLGGAEQYFGPGTRLTVT.

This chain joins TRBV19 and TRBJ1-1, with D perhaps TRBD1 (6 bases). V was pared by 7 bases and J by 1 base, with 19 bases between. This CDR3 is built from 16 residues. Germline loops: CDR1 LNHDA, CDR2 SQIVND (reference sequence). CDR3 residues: CASTFTLGQPNTEAFF. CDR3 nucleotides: TGTGCCAGTACCTTCACCCTCGGACAGCCGAACACTGAAGCTTTCTTT.

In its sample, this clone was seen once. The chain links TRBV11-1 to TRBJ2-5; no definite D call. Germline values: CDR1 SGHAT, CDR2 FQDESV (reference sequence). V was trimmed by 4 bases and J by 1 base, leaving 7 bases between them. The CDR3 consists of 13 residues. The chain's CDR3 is CASSSTLQETQYF. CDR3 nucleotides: TGTGCCAGCAGCTCGACTCTCCAAGAGACCCAGTACTTC.

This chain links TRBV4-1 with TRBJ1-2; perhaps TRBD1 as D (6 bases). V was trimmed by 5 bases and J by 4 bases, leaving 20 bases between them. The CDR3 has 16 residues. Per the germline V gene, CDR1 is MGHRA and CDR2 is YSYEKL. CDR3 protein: CASSRRLDSAIYGYTF. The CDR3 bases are TGCGCCAGCAGCAGACGATTGGACAGCGCAATCTATGGCTACACCTTC.

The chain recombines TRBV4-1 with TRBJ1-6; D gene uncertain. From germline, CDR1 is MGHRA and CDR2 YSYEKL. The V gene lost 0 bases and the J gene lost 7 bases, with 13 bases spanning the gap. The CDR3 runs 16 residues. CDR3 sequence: CASSQEVSVPNSPLHF. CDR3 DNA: TGCGCCAGCAGCCAAGAGGTGTCAGTACCAAATTCACCCCTCCACTTT.

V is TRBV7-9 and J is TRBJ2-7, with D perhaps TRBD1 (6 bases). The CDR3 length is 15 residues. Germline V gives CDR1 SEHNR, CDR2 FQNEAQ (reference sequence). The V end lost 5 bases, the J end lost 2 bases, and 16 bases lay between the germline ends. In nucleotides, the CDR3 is TGTGCCAGCAGCGAAAACGCCGGGACAACCTACGAGCAGTACTTC. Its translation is CASSENAGTTYEQYF.

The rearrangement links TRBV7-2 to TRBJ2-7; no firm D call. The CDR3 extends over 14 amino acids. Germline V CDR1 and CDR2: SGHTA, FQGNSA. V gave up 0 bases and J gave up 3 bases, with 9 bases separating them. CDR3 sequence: CASSLANFNYEQYF. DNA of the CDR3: TGTGCCAGCAGCTTAGCGAACTTCAACTACGAGCAGTACTTC.

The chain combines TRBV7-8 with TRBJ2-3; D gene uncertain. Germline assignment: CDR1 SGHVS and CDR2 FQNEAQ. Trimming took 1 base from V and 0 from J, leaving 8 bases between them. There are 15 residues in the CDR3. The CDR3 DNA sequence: TGTGCCAGCAGCTTAGAACTCCTTAGCACAGATACGCAGTATTTT. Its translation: CASSLELLSTDTQYF. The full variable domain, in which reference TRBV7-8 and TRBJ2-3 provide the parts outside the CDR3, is GAGVSQSPRYKVAKRGQDVALRCDPISGHVSLFWYQQALGQGPEFLTYFQNEAQLDKSGLPSDRFFAERPEGSVSTLKIQRTQQEDSAVYLCASSLELLSTDTQYFGPGTRLTVL.

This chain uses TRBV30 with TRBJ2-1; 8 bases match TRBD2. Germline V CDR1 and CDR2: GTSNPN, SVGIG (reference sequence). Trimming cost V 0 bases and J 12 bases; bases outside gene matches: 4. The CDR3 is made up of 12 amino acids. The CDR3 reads CAWSVPGGTQFF. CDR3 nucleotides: TGTGCCTGGAGTGTCCCGGGGGGGACGCAGTTCTTC.

The CDR3 sequence: CASSSGRSLTDTQYF. The CDR3, as DNA: TGTGCCAGTAGTAGCGGGAGAAGCCTCACAGATACGCAGTATTTT. The rearrangement links TRBV19 to TRBJ2-3, with 7 bases identical to TRBD2. Unmatched junction bases numbered 6, after V lost 4 bases and J lost 2 bases. CDR3 size: 15 residues. Germline V CDR1 and CDR2: LNHDA, SQIVND (reference sequence).

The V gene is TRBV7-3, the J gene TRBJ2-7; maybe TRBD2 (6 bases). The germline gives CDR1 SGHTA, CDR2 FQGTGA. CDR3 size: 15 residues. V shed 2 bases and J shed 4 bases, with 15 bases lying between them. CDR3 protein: CASSLQGEGRYEQYF. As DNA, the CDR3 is TGTGCCAGCAGCTTACAAGGGGAAGGGAGGTACGAGCAGTACTTC.

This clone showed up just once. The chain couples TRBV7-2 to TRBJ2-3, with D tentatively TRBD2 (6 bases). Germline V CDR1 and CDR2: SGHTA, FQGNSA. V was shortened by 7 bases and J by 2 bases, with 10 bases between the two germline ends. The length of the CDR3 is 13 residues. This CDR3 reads CASKAGITDTQYF. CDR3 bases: TGTGCCAGCAAGGCGGGGATCACAGATACGCAGTATTTT.

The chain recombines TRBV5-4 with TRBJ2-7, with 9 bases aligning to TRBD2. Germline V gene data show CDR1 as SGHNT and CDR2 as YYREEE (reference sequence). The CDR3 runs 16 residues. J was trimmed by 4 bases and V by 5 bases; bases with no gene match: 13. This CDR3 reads CASSQGLATVGYEQYF. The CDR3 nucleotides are TGTGCCAGCAGTCAAGGACTAGCGACCGTGGGGTACGAGCAGTACTTC.

As DNA, the CDR3 is TGTGCCAGCAGTTCGCCGGGACAGGGGTCAGAAAAACTGTTTTTT. This translates into CASSSPGQGSEKLFF. This sequence joins TRBV28 and TRBJ1-4; 10 nucleotides line up with TRBD1. The CDR3 length is 15 residues. V trimming: 4 bases; J trimming: 8 bases; junction bases outside the gene matches: 7. The germline gives CDR1 MDHEN, CDR2 SYDVKM.

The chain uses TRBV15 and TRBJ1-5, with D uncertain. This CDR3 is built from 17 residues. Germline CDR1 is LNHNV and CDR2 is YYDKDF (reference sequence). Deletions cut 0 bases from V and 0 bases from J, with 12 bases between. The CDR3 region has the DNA TGTGCCACCAGCAGAGACGGGGAGGCTTATAGCAATCAGCCCCAGCATTTT. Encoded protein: CATSRDGEAYSNQPQHF.